One and the same sample provided the 25 T cell receptor beta chains below, sequenced in a study of T cell clonality in common variable immunodeficiency. Produced via immunoSEQ multiplex PCR; TCRdb's table is partial and in-frame only. The sample shows approximately 50,000 clones, none of them appearing just once. Sequenced sample: peripheral blood mononuclear cells. Receptors originate from a person aged 18 to 69 in good health.

This clone was seen at least ten times. The CDR3 extends 3 residues past the end of the read, so its final part is completed from the germline J gene. This chain links TRBV19 with TRBJ1-2; possible D gene TRBD1, 5 bases. The germline CDR1 and CDR2 sequences are LNHDA and SQIVND (reference sequence). The germline V and J ends were trimmed by 6 bases and 5 bases, with 7 bases remaining between them. This CDR3 spans 11 amino acids. The DNA read from the CDR3 is TGTGCCAGTAGCGCAGGGTATGGC. Encoded protein: CASSAGYG. The full CDR3 protein reads CASSAGYGYTF.

This clone was recorded many times. The read finishes 3 residues shy of the CDR3 end, and the germline J gene is used to complete it. V usage is TRBV7-9 and J usage is TRBJ2-5; 9 bases align to TRBD2. The CDR3 runs 15 residues. Unmatched junction bases numbered 11, after V lost 8 bases and J lost 4 bases. Germline loops: CDR1 SEHNR, CDR2 FQNEAQ (reference sequence). The CDR3 reads CASRSAGGPRETQYF. The sequenced CDR3 bases are TGTGCCAGCCGTAGCGCGGGGGGGCCGAGAGAGACC.

This clone was picked up many times. The CDR3 bases that were read are TGTGCCAGTAGTAAAGGGGACACTGAA. Translating it yields CASSKGDTE. The CDR3 as a whole reads CASSKGDTEAFF. V gene TRBV19 combines with J gene TRBJ1-1; TRBD1 might be the D (5 bases). The CDR3 goes on 3 residues after the read ends, and that part is filled in from the germline J gene. CDR3 length: 12 residues. Germline V gene lookup returns CDR1 LNHDA and CDR2 SQIVND (reference sequence). V was shortened by 4 bases and J by 3 bases, with 6 bases between the two germline ends.

This clone was seen ten or more times. The read terminates 3 residues before the CDR3 end, so the remaining end is supplied by the germline J gene. The rearrangement links TRBV19 to TRBJ2-1; 7 nucleotides align to TRBD2. The germline V gene encodes CDR1 LNHDA and CDR2 SQIVND (reference sequence). V lost 3 bases to trimming and J lost 9 bases; unmatched junction nucleotides: 5. This CDR3 has 13 residues. The CDR3 bases that were read are TGTGCCAGTAGTATTGCAAGCGGGACTGAG. Protein: CASSIASGTE. The full CDR3 protein is CASSIASGTEQFF.

This clone occurred many times. This same CDR3 is encoded by further DNA sequences in the sample. Incomplete CDR3 DNA: TGTGCCAGCTCACCCCGGAGGGGCACAGATACG. This gives the protein CASSPRRGTDT. The full CDR3 protein reads CASSPRRGTDTQYF. The chain links TRBV18 to TRBJ2-3, with a weak D call TRBD2 (6 bases). Coverage ceases 3 residues before the CDR3 finishes, and the germline J gene fills in the end. Per the germline V gene, CDR1 is KGHSH and CDR2 is LQKENI. The CDR3 covers 14 residues. Trimming pared 3 bases from V and 1 base from J, leaving 8 bases between.

In this sample, this clone turned up many times. The read terminates 3 residues before the CDR3 end, so the remaining end is supplied by the germline J gene. The genes are TRBV5-4 and TRBJ1-1, with 7 bases matching TRBD1. CDR1 and CDR2 from the germline V gene are SGHNT and YYREEE (reference sequence). This CDR3 comprises 14 residues. Unmatched junction bases numbered 5, after V lost 2 bases and J lost 4 bases. CDR3 region: CASSFLGTVTEAFF. The sequenced part of the CDR3 DNA is TGTGCCAGCAGCTTCTTGGGGACAGTCACTGAA.

This clone was seen many times. CDR3 amino acids: CASSQTSGRFHEQYF. Incomplete CDR3 DNA: TGCGCCAGCTCTCAGACTAGCGGGAGGTTCCACGAG. The chain uses TRBV5-1 and TRBJ2-7; TRBD2 aligns across 13 bases. With the read ending 3 residues before the CDR3 end, the germline J gene is used to fill in that end. The CDR3 has 15 residues. V trimming: 7 bases; J trimming: 5 bases; junction bases outside the gene matches: 9. Germline V gives CDR1 SGHRS, CDR2 YFSETQ.

In its sample, this clone was seen a few times. From the germline J gene comes the end of the CDR3, since the read stops 3 residues before it. The chain recombines TRBV2 with TRBJ1-5, with D perhaps matching TRBD1 (5 bases). V was clipped by 4 bases and J by 6 bases, with 16 bases between them. The CDR3 length is 15 residues. CDR1 and CDR2 (germline): SNHLY, FYNNEI. CDR3 sequence: CASSVAGGEGQPQHF. The CDR3 bases that were read are TGTGCCAGCAGTGTCGCGGGGGGGGAGGGTCAGCCC.

This clone was recorded at least ten times. The CDR3 is CASSNRGEDTQYF. The CDR3 DNA, read in part, is TGTGCCAGTAGTAACAGGGGCGAAGATACG. The V and J genes are TRBV19 and TRBJ2-3, with TRBD1 identical over 7 bases. The read is 3 residues too short to cover the CDR3 end, so that end is filled in from the germline J gene. The junction had 3 bases not matched to a gene; V was cut back by 4 bases and J by 5 bases. CDR3 length: 13 residues. Germline V gene data show CDR1 as LNHDA and CDR2 as SQIVND (reference sequence).

Many counts were recorded for this clone. The read gets to within 3 residues of the CDR3 end, and the germline J gene fills in the rest. V is TRBV12-3 or TRBV12-4 and J is TRBJ2-5; tentative D call: TRBD1 (6 bases). This CDR3 spans 13 amino acids. The V and J ends lost 6 bases and 5 bases respectively, with 13 bases between them. CDR3 region: CASRLQGRETQYF. The DNA read from the CDR3 is TGTGCCAGCAGACTACAGGGTAGGGAGACC.

This clone was picked up many times. Read sequence stops 3 residues before the CDR3 end, and the germline J gene provides the missing end. This sequence joins TRBV5-1 and TRBJ2-7; D ambiguous. The length of the CDR3 is 15 residues. Trimming removed 4 bases at V and 6 bases at J, with 20 bases between. The germline V gene encodes CDR1 SGHRS and CDR2 YFSETQ. The CDR3 protein is CASSTSVLFNSEQYF. CDR3 DNA (partial): TGCGCCAGCAGCACGTCGGTCCTTTTCAACTCCGAG.

This clone was counted only a few times. The CDR3 end lies 3 residues beyond the end of the read and is filled in from the germline J gene. J is TRBJ1-2 and V is TRBV7-9, with D perhaps matching TRBD1 (6 bases). The germline gives CDR1 SEHNR, CDR2 FQNEAQ (reference sequence). The CDR3 is made up of 11 amino acids. CDR3 amino acids: CASSFDRGYTF. The part of the CDR3 DNA that was read is TGTGCCAGCAGCTTCGACAGGGGC.

This clone showed up many times. The read comes to an end 3 residues before the CDR3 does, leaving the germline J gene to fill in the end. V and J are TRBV19 and TRBJ2-5; tentative D call: TRBD2 (5 bases). With 4 bases removed from V and 5 bases from J, the gap between germline ends came to 8 bases. CDR3 length equals 12 residues. Germline V gene lookup returns CDR1 LNHDA and CDR2 SQIVND (reference sequence). CDR3 in amino acids: CASSSKRETQYF. The covered CDR3 bases are TGTGCCAGTAGTAGCAAGCGGGAGACC.

This clone was found many times. The CDR3 loop is CSAAPPRQGTNTEAFF. The covered CDR3 bases are TGCAGTGCCGCACCTCCTAGACAGGGGACTAACACTGAA. This rearrangement joins TRBV20-1 to TRBJ1-1, with TRBD1 matching 8 bases. From the germline J gene comes the end of the CDR3, since the read stops 3 residues before it. V was pared by 6 bases and J by 2 bases, with 14 bases of the junction left unmatched. Germline loops: CDR1 DFQATT, CDR2 SNEGSKA (reference sequence). This CDR3 spans 16 amino acids.

This clone was counted ten times or more. The sequence runs out 3 residues before the end of the CDR3; the remainder is reconstructed from the germline J gene. V usage is TRBV2 and J usage is TRBJ1-4; D is uncertain. This CDR3 comprises 15 residues. Germline loops: CDR1 SNHLY, CDR2 FYNNEI. Between the trimmed V and J ends, which lost 2 bases and 3 bases, there was a span of 10 bases. The covered CDR3 bases are TGTGCCAGCAGTGAACAGCGTTCGGCTAATGAAAAA. This sequence encodes CASSEQRSANEK. In full, the CDR3 is CASSEQRSANEKLFF.

This clone was counted many times. The read ends 3 residues shy of where the CDR3 ends; the end is completed using the germline J gene. This chain joins TRBV19 and TRBJ1-5; 8 bases align to TRBD1. The CDR3 runs 15 residues. The germline V gene encodes CDR1 LNHDA and CDR2 SQIVND (reference sequence). The trim removed 1 base at V and 7 bases at J, leaving 6 bases unmatched. The CDR3: CASSIARTGSQPQHF. The part of the CDR3 DNA that was read is TGTGCCAGTAGTATAGCTCGGACAGGGTCCCAGCCC. Full variable domain (missing parts from reference TRBV19 and TRBJ1-5): DGGITQSPKYLFRKEGQNVTLSCEQNLNHDAMYWYRQDPGQGLRLIYYSQIVNDFQKGDIAEGYSVSREKKESFPLTVTSAQKNPTAFYLCASSIARTGSQPQHFGDGTRLSIL.

This clone was recorded at least ten times. The read ends 3 residues early relative to the CDR3; the germline J gene fills the gap. The chain joins TRBV6-2 or TRBV6-3 to TRBJ2-1; TRBD2 aligns across 7 bases. Germline loops: CDR1 MNHEY, CDR2 SVGEGT. CDR3 length: 15 amino acids. V lost 6 bases, J lost 8 bases, and 13 bases stayed unmatched. CDR3 bases read: TGTGCCAGCAGCGGGTGGGAGGGTAAGGGGCATGAG. Its protein is CASSGWEGKGHE. The full CDR3 protein reads CASSGWEGKGHEQFF.

In regard to this clone: The read gets to within 3 residues of the CDR3 end, and the germline J gene fills in the rest. The chain recombines TRBV19 with TRBJ2-5; 11 bases are shared with TRBD2. Germline V gene sequence: CDR1 LNHDA, CDR2 SQIVND (reference sequence). The J segment lost 5 bases and the V segment lost 2 bases, leaving 10 bases of the junction unmatched. The CDR3 has 17 amino acids. This CDR3 reads CASSISPRLAGPETQYF. Incomplete CDR3 DNA: TGTGCCAGTAGTATATCCCCTAGACTAGCGGGACCTGAGACC.

This clone has at least ten counts. The CDR3 sequence is CSAALSGSSATGELFF. The CDR3 DNA, read in part, is TGCAGTGCTGCACTTAGCGGGAGCTCGGCCACCGGGGAG. The chain recombines TRBV20-1 with TRBJ2-2; TRBD2 aligns across 9 bases. Sequencing ends 3 residues short of the CDR3 end; the germline J gene provides the rest. V lost 5 bases and J lost 4; bases outside the gene matches: 11. The CDR3 covers 16 residues. The V gene's germline CDR1 is DFQATT and CDR2 SNEGSKA (reference sequence).

This clone was detected a few times. From the germline J gene comes the end of the CDR3, since the read stops 3 residues before it. V gene TRBV2 combines with J gene TRBJ2-2; D may be TRBD2 (6 bases). The CDR3 sequence is 14 residues long. Germline-derived CDR1 and CDR2 are SNHLY and FYNNEI. Between the trimmed V and J ends, which lost 5 bases and 4 bases, there was a span of 11 bases. The sequenced part of the CDR3 DNA is TGTGCCAGCAGTCAGCAGGGAGGCACCGGGGAG. It is translated as CASSQQGGTGE. The entire CDR3 is CASSQQGGTGELFF.

This clone was found many times. The read falls 3 residues short of the CDR3 end, and the missing part is taken from the germline J gene. The gene calls are TRBV6-1 and TRBJ1-5, with D uncertain. This CDR3 has 14 residues. The germline V gene encodes CDR1 MNHNS and CDR2 SASEGT. The V end was cut by 5 bases, the J end by 1 base, with 9 bases between. The CDR3 is CASSQDRSNQPQHF. The covered CDR3 bases are TGTGCCAGCAGTCAAGACCGGAGCAATCAGCCC.

A note on this clone: The CDR3 is cut off 3 residues early in the read; its end comes from the germline J gene. The gene calls are TRBV10-2 and TRBJ1-2; D is ambiguous. There are 13 residues in the CDR3. Per germline, CDR1 WSHSY and CDR2 SAAADI. The sequenced part of the CDR3 DNA is TGCGCCAGCAGTCCAAGCGGGGAGTGGGGC. Its translation is CASSPSGEWG. The full CDR3 protein reads CASSPSGEWGYTF.

Of note for this clone: This could be a read error, since a much larger clone is one nucleotide away. Coverage ceases 3 residues before the CDR3 finishes, and the germline J gene fills in the end. This CDR3 is also generated by other DNA sequences in the sample. The rearrangement links TRBV5-1 to TRBJ1-2; D is perhaps TRBD1 (6 bases). This CDR3 is 15 amino acids long. The germline V gene encodes CDR1 SGHRS and CDR2 YFSETQ. The CDR3 bases that were read are TGCGCCAGCAGCTTGTCCGGGCCGGCGACAGGAGGA. Translating it yields CASSLSGPATGG. The full CDR3 sequence reads CASSLSGPATGGYTF.

The table lists this clone with many counts. The sequence runs out 3 residues before the end of the CDR3; the remainder is reconstructed from the germline J gene. The chain uses TRBV6-2 or TRBV6-3 and TRBJ1-6, with TRBD1 matching 9 bases. V shed 5 bases, J shed 10 bases, and the junction held 15 bases outside the gene matches. This CDR3 is built from 17 residues. CDR1 and CDR2 from the germline V gene are MNHEY and SVGEGT. The CDR3 DNA, read in part, is TGTGCCAGCAGTAATGATTTCGGGACAGGGTGGCAATCACCC. It yields the protein CASSNDFGTGWQSP. The full-length CDR3 reads as CASSNDFGTGWQSPLHF.

This clone came up many times. The CDR3 end is not reached by the read, which stops 3 residues before it; the germline J gene fills it in. The V and J genes are TRBV20-1 and TRBJ2-5, with 7 nucleotides matching TRBD1. The V gene end was trimmed by 3 bases and the J gene end by 1 base; junction bases not matched to a gene: 5. Per germline, CDR1 DFQATT and CDR2 SNEGSKA (reference sequence). The CDR3 consists of 14 residues. Partial CDR3 DNA: TGCAGTGCTAGTTACAGGGGATTCCAAGAGACC. The encoded protein is CSASYRGFQET. The CDR3 as a whole reads CSASYRGFQETQYF.